This TCR beta chain stems from a study of PD-L1 blockade in urothelial cancer. The ends lost 3 bases at V and 4 bases at J; junction bases unmatched: 2. There are 14 residues in the CDR3. Germline V gene data show CDR1 as PRHDT and CDR2 as FYEKMQ (reference sequence). Clones were read by immunoSEQ multiplex PCR, and TCRdb kept only the in-frame ones, dropping some. The data show about 74,000 clones, 80% to 90% seen once. The source was PBMCs, collected around atezolizumab (anti-PD-L1) treatment. This chain connects TRBV13 to TRBJ1-5, with 8 bases matching TRBD1. This TCR derives from a man in his 70s with urothelial cancer. For the CDR3, the DNA is TGTGCCAGCAGCTTTACAGGGGGGAATCAGCCCCAGCATTTT. As protein: CASSFTGGNQPQHF. The entire variable domain, with the rest obtained from reference TRBV13 and TRBJ1-5, is as follows: AAGVIQSPRHLIKEKRETATLKCYPIPRHDTVYWYQQGPGQDPQFLISFYEKMQSDKGSIPDRFSAQQFSDYHSELNMSSLELGDSALYFCASSFTGGNQPQHFGDGTRLSIL.